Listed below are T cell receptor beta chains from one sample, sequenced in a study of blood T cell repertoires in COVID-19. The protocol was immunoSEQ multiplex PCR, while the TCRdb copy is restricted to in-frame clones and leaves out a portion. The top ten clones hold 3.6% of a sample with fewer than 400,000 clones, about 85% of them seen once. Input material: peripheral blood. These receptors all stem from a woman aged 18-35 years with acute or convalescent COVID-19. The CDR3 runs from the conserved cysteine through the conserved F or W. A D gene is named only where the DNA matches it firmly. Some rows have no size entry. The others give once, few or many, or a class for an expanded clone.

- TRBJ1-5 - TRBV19 TGTGCCAGTAGTATGCTCTCGAGCAGGGGCAATCAGCCCCAGCATTTT CASSMLSSRGNQPQHF
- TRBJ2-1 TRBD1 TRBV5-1 TGCGCCAGCAGCTTAACCGGGACAGGGGGCCAAGATGAGCAGTTCTTC CASSLTGTGGQDEQFF
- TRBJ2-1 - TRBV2 TGTGCCAGCATGTCGGGAACCAATGAGCAGTTCTTC CASMSGTNEQFF
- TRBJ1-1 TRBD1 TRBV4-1 TGCGCCAGCAGCCAAGAACAGGGGATCACTGAAGCTTTCTTT CASSQEQGITEAFF
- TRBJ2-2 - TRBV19 TGTGCCAGTAGGATGGGAGCCGTCAGGGGGGAGCTGTTTTTT CASRMGAVRGELFF
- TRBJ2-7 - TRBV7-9 TGTGCCAGCAGCCCCCCCGGAGGTAGCGGCTACGAGCAGTACTTC CASSPPGGSGYEQYF
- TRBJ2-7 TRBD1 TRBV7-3 TGTGCCAGCAGCTTACACCCCCGGGACAGGGGGACGGGCGAGCAGTACTTC CASSLHPRDRGTGEQYF
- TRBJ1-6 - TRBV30 TGTGCCTGGAGGTCAGAGGGACATCCGAATTCACCCCTCCACTTT CAWRSEGHPNSPLHF
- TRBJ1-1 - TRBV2 TGTGCCAGCAAAAATGGTCGAGCCATGAACACTGAAGCTTTCTTT CASKNGRAMNTEAFF
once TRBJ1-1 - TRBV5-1 TGCGCCAGCAGCCAGAGTGGAGGGAGGACCACTGAAGCTTTCTTT CASSQSGGRTTEAFF
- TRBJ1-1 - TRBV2 TGTGCCAGCAGACCCGCCTGGACACTCACCTTTGACACTGAAGCTTTCTTT CASRPAWTLTFDTEAFF
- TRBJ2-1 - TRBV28 TGTGCCAGCATCGGAGGGGTCTACAATGAGCAGTTCTTC CASIGGVYNEQFF
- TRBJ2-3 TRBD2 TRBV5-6 TGTGCCACCATTCGGGCTAGCGGGAGTACGGATACGCAGTATTTT CATIRASGSTDTQYF